This T cell receptor beta chain was documented in a study of T cells after yellow fever vaccination. TCR cDNA, made by 5'RACE template switching, carried an added universal primer site and UMIs. TCRdb called the 5' RACE reads again in MiXCR, with one record for every CDR3 protein. This table has approximately 300,000 distinct CDR3 sequences, 8.7% appearing once. With 6 bases removed from V and 0 bases from J, the gap between germline ends came to 8 bases. The CDR3 loop spans 13 amino acids. The rearrangement links TRBV12-3 or TRBV12-4 to TRBJ1-1; unclear D gene. The sequence derives from a young man who received the YFV17D yellow fever vaccine. The sample in question was PBMCs, obtained on the day of the first yellow fever vaccination. CDR3 in DNA: TGTGCCAGCAGCTACACGCTGAACACTGAAGCTTTCTTT. Its protein product is CASSYTLNTEAFF.